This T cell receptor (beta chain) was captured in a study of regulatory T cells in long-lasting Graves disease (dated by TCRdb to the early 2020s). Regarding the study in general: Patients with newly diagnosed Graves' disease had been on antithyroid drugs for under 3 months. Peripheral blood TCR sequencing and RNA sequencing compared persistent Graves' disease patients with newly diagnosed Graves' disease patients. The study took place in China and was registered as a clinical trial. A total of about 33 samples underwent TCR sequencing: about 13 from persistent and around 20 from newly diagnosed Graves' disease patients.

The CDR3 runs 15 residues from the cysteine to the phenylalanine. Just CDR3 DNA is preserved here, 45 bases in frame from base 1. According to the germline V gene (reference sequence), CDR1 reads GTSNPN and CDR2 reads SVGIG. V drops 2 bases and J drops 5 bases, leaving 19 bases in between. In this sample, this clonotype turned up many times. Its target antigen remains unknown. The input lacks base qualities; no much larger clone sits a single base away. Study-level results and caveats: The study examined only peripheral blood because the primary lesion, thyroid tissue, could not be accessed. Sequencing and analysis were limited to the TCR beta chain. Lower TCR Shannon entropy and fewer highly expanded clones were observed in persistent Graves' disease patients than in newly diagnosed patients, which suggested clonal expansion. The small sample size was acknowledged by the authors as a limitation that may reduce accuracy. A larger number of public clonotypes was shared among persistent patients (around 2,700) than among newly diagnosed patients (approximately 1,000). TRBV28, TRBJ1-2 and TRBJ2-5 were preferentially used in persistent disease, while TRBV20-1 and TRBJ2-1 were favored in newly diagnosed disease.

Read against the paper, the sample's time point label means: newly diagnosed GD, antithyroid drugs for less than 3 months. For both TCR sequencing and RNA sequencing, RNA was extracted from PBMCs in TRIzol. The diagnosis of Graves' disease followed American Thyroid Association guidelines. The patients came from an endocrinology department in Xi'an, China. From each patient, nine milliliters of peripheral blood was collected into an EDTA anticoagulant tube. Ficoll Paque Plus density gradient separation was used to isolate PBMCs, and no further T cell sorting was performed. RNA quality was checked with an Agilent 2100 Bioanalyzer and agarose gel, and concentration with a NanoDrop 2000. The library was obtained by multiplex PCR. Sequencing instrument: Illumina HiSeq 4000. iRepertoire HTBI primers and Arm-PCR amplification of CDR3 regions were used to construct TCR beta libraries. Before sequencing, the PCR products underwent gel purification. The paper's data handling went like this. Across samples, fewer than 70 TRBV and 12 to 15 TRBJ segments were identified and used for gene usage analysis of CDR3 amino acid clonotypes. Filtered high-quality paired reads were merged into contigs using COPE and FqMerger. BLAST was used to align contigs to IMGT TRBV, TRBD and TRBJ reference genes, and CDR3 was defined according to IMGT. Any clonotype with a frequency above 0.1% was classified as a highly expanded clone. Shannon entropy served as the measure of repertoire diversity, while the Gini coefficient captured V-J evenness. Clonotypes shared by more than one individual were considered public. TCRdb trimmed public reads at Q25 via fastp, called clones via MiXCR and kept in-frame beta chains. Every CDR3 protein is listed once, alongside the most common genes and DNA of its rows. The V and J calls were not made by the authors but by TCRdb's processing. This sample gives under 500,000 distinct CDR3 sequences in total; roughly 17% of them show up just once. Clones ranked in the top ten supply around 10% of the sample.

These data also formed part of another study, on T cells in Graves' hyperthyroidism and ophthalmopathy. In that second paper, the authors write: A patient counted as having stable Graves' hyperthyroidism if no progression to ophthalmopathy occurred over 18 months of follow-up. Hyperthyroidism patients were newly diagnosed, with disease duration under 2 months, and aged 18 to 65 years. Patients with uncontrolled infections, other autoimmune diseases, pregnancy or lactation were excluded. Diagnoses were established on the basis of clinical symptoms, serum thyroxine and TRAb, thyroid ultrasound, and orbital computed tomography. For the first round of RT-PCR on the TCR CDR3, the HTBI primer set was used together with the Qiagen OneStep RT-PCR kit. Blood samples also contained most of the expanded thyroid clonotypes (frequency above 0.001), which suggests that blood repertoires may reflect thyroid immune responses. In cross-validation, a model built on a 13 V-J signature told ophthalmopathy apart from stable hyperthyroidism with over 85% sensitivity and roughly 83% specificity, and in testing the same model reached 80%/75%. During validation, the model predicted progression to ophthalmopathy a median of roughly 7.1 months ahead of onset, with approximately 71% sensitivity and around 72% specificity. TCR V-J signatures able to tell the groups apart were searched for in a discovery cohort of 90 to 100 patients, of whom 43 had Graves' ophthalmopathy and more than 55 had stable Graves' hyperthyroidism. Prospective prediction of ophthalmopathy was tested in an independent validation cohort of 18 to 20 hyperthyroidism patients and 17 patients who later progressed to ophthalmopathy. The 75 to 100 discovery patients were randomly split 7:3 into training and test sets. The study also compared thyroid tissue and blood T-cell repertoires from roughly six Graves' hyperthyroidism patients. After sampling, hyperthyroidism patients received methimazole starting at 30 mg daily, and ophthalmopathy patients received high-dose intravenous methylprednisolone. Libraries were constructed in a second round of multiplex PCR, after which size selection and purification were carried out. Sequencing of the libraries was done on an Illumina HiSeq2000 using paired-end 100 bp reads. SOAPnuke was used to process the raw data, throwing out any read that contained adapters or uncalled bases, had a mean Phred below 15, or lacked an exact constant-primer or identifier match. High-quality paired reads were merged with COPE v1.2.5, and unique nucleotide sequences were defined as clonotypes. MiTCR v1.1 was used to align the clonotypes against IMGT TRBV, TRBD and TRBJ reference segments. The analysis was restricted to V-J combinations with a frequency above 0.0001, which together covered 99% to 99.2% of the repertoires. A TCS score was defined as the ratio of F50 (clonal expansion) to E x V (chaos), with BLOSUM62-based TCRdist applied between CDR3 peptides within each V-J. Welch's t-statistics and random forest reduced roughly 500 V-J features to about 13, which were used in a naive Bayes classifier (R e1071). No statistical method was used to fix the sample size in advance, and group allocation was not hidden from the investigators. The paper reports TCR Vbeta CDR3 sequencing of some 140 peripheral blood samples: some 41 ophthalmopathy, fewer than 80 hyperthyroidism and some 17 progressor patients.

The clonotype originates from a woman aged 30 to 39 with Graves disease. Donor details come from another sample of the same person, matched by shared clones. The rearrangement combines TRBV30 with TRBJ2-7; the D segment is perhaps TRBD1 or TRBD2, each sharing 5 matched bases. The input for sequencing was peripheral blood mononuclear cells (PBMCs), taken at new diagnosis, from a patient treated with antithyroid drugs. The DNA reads TGTGCCTGGAGTCCTAAATCCGGGGACCCCCACGAGCAGTACTTC. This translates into CAWSPKSGDPHEQYF.